A selection of T cell receptor beta chains follows, all from one sample in a study of post-analysis software for immune sequencing data. TCRdb reprocessed the PCR reads with MiXCR, giving one entry per CDR3 protein. The table has roughly 540,000 distinct CDR3 sequences, 30% to 40% seen once. The sample taken for sequencing was blood. The source of these receptors is a girl aged 2 to 17 with multiple sclerosis. The CDR3 runs from the conserved cysteine through the conserved F or W.

J: TRBJ2-3; V: TRBV7-9; CDR3: CASSLARDRGSGDTQYF
J: TRBJ2-5; V: TRBV7-2; CDR3: CASSQQGAGQETQYF
J: TRBJ1-5; V: TRBV6-2/TRBV6-3; CDR3: CALGQGNQPQHF
J: TRBJ2-7; V: TRBV6-5; CDR3: CASSYKSRQMRVHEQYF
J: TRBJ1-3; V: TRBV9; CDR3: CASSMPPRNTIYF
J: TRBJ2-3; V: TRBV12-3/TRBV12-4; CDR3: CASSLDGQRTDMQYF
J: TRBJ2-1; V: TRBV6-2/TRBV6-3; CDR3: CASSYGGSSLHRQFF
J: TRBJ2-1; V: TRBV24-1; CDR3: CATSDSTSGGSNEQFF
J: TRBJ2-3; V: TRBV6-5; CDR3: CASSNGGLSGTDTQYF
J: TRBJ2-1; V: TRBV12-3/TRBV12-4; CDR3: CASSFGTGPYNEQFF
J: TRBJ2-4; V: TRBV5-1; CDR3: CASSRSPNGQEQYF
J: TRBJ1-2; V: TRBV12-3/TRBV12-4; CDR3: CASSPDRVTGYTF
J: TRBJ2-2; V: TRBV12-3/TRBV12-4; CDR3: CASSFSPDTGNTGELFF
J: TRBJ2-3; V: TRBV28; CDR3: CASSFFSGGDTQYF
J: TRBJ2-7; V: TRBV7-8; CDR3: CASSPSSSGEQYF
J: TRBJ2-1; V: TRBV20-1; CDR3: CSARSTTGGPIYNEQFF
J: TRBJ2-1; V: TRBV10-3; CDR3: CASSGRSSYNEQFF
J: TRBJ2-4; V: TRBV10-3; CDR3: CAVSSGGAEQYF
J: TRBJ1-2; V: TRBV6-5; CDR3: CASRAPSGQGNYGYTF
J: TRBJ2-1; V: TRBV7-8; CDR3: CASSVILAGQYEQFF
J: TRBJ2-1; V: TRBV7-2; CDR3: CTSSLGGGGWNEQFF
J: TRBJ1-1; V: TRBV4-2; CDR3: CASSRGQGGLRGDTEAFF
J: TRBJ2-1; V: TRBV7-8; CDR3: CASSRGLSVTEQFF
J: TRBJ1-5; V: TRBV10-3; CDR3: CAISDGASNQPQHF
J: TRBJ2-7; V: TRBV9; CDR3: CASSVDAPSYEQYF
J: TRBJ2-7; V: TRBV6-1; CDR3: CASSETGGSYEQYF
J: -; V: TRBV25-1; CDR3: CASRLGTESYEQYF
J: TRBJ2-5; V: TRBV10-3; CDR3: CAISGTPGGETQYF
J: TRBJ1-6; V: TRBV20-1; CDR3: CSAFPGAGIGSPLHF
J: TRBJ1-2; V: TRBV5-1; CDR3: CASSFGTGPTYGYTF
J: TRBJ1-5; V: TRBV18; CDR3: CASSSFRGERQPQHF
J: TRBJ2-1; V: TRBV5-6; CDR3: CASSYRDGYNEQFF
J: TRBJ2-3; V: TRBV20-1; CDR3: CSARVDGYESTDAQYF
J: TRBJ1-1; V: TRBV10-3; CDR3: CAISDLDRTNTEAFF
J: TRBJ2-5; V: TRBV7-6; CDR3: CASSLNRGQETQYF
J: TRBJ2-5; V: TRBV20-1; CDR3: CSATPRAGNQETQYF
J: TRBJ1-5; V: TRBV20-1; CDR3: CSAREGVEPQHF
J: TRBJ2-1; V: TRBV6-2/TRBV6-3; CDR3: CASSYSTLAGVYNEQFF
J: TRBJ2-3; V: TRBV20-1; CDR3: CSARGGGGSTDTQYF
J: TRBJ2-1; V: TRBV19; CDR3: CASRSQGIEQFF
J: TRBJ2-2; V: TRBV6-1; CDR3: CASTRQGGNTGELFF
J: TRBJ2-1; V: TRBV5-5; CDR3: CASRNWGGTPEANEQFF
J: TRBJ1-1; V: TRBV5-6; CDR3: CASSLLDRTGTEAFF
J: -; V: TRBV18; CDR3: CASSIRDTAYEQYF
J: TRBJ1-1; V: TRBV20-1; CDR3: CSARHMNTEAFF
J: TRBJ2-1; V: TRBV6-4; CDR3: CASSDSGGAMEQFF
J: TRBJ2-5; V: TRBV20-1; CDR3: CSVGGAYQETQYF
J: TRBJ2-7; V: TRBV7-8; CDR3: CASSLVRADGGSYEQYF
J: TRBJ1-2; V: TRBV6-6; CDR3: CASSLQGVPGGYTF
J: TRBJ1-2; V: TRBV4-1; CDR3: CASSSLWTRVNYGYTF
J: TRBJ1-2; V: TRBV6-1; CDR3: CASSPNTANYGYTF
J: TRBJ2-3; V: TRBV12-3/TRBV12-4; CDR3: CASSPRERGISGTDTQYF